This T cell receptor (beta chain) was recovered during a study of identical twins. Overall study findings and caveats: Beta out-of-frame sequences showed weaker excess twin sharing.

V lost 4 bases, J lost 5 bases, and 12 bases lay in between. This CDR3 spans 14 amino acids. Per germline, CDR1 SGHRS and CDR2 YFSETQ. All donors were healthy Caucasians. The table lists this clonotype with many counts. No antigen is known for it. One entry per CDR3 protein results from TCRdb running MiXCR on the 5' RACE reads. The data show around 530,000 distinct CDR3 sequences, with nearly 15% seen just once and roughly 0.46% held by the top ten. The same data also went into a second study, on yellow fever vaccine responses in identical twins.

The sample comprised CD4+ T cells sorted from blood. This TCR was sampled from a young woman in good health. The chain joins TRBV5-1 to TRBJ1-4; D gene unclear. CDR3 DNA: TGCGCCAGCAGCGCCATAAGCGGGAATGAAAAACTGTTTTTT. Its translation is CASSAISGNEKLFF.